This TCR beta chain was documented in a study of T cells in Graves' hyperthyroidism and ophthalmopathy. Amplified TCR beta CDR3 regions came from RNA transcripts. TCR CDR3 regions were first amplified by RT-PCR with HTBI primers. TCRdb re-analysed the multiplex PCR reads in MiXCR, keeping a single row per CDR3 protein. The data show 300,000 to 450,000 distinct CDR3 sequences, about 14% seen once. This clonotype was found many times. What it binds is not known. The CDR3 loop spans 16 amino acids. CDR1 is MGHRA and CDR2 is YSYEKL in the germline V gene. V lost 4 bases, J lost 5 bases, and 10 bases stayed unmatched. Study observations and caveats: Blood held most thyroid clonotypes expanded above 0.001 frequency.

The chain employs TRBV4-1 and TRBJ1-5; 8 bases line up with TRBD1. The origin of this receptor is a woman under 40 with Graves' ophthalmopathy. The specimen was blood. This CDR3 is CASSLGGTGLYQPQHF. CDR3 DNA sequence: TGCGCCAGCAGCCTAGGCGGGACAGGCCTTTATCAGCCCCAGCATTTT.